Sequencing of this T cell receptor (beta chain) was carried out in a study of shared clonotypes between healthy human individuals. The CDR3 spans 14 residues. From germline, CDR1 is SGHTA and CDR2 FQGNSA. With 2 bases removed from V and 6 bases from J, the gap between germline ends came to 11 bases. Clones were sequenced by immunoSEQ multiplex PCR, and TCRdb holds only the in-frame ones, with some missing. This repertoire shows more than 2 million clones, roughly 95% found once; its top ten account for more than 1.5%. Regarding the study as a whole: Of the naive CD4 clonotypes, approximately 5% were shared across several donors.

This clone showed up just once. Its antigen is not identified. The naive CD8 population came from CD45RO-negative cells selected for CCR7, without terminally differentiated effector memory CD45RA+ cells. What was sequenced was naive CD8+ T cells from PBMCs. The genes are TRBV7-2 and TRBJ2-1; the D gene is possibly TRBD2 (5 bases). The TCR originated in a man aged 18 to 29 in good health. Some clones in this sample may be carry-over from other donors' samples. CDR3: CASSLIGGPNEQFF. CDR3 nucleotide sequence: TGTGCCAGCAGCTTAATTGGAGGACCCAATGAGCAGTTCTTC.